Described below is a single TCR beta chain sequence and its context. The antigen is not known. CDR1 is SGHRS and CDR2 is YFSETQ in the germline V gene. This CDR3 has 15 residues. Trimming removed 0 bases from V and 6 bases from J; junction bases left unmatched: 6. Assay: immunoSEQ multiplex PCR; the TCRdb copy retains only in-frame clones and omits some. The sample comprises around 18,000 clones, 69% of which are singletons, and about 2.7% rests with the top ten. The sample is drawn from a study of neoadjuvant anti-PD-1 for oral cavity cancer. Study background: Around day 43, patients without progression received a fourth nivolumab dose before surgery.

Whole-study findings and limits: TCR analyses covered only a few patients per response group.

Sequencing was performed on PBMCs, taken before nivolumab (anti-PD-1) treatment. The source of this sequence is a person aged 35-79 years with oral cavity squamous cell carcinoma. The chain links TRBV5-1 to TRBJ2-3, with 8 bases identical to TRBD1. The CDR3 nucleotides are TGCGCCAGCAGCTTGGTGGGACAGGCTGCCGATACGCAGTATTTT. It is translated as CASSLVGQAADTQYF.